The sequence of this T cell receptor (beta chain) was determined in a study of T cells in tumors after PD-1 blockade. Libraries were prepared by immunoSEQ multiplex PCR; TCRdb keeps only in-frame clonotypes and omits some of them. Of 50,000 to 75,000 clones detected, 74% appear once; the ten largest clones hold 4% to 5%. Turning to this clone: This same CDR3 is encoded by further DNA sequences in the sample.

The clonotype comes from a human donor with basal cell carcinoma. The specimen comprised PBMCs, sampled after anti-PD-1 treatment.

The CDR3 here is CASSFSETQYF. CDR3 nucleotides: TGCGCCAGCAGCTTTTCGGAGACCCAGTACTTC. This chain connects TRBV5-1 to TRBJ2-5; D not resolved. The CDR3 contains 11 residues. Germline V gives CDR1 SGHRS, CDR2 YFSETQ. Deletions cut 2 bases from V and 5 bases from J, with 4 bases between.